One sample yielded the 25 T cell receptor beta chains listed below, sequenced in a study of T cells in localized non-small cell lung cancer. Repertoires were generated with immunoSEQ multiplex PCR, while TCRdb's copy carries only in-frame clones and drops some. The table lists about 43,000 clones, roughly 90% of them singletons, with about 10% in the top ten. The material was PBMCs, obtained before any cancer treatment. The receptors shown here come from a woman aged 35 to 75 with stage II lung adenocarcinoma.

The rearrangement joins TRBV28 to TRBJ2-3, with 9 positions matching TRBD2. CDR3 length: 16 residues. V trimming: 2 bases; J trimming: 3 bases; junction bases outside the gene matches: 6. The germline V gene encodes CDR1 MDHEN and CDR2 SYDVKM. The CDR3 coding sequence is TGTGCCAGCAGTTTAGGGCGGGGGGGCCAAACAGATACGCAGTATTTT. Amino acids: CASSLGRGGQTDTQYF.

The chain carries TRBV11-3 and TRBJ2-1, with 9 bases that match TRBD2. From germline, CDR1 is SGHNT and CDR2 YENEEA. CDR3 size: 16 residues. Trimming at V came to 5 bases and at J to 1 base, leaving 6 bases not matched to a gene. CDR3 nucleotides: TGTGCCAGCAGCCCCCGGGCGGGGGGGTCCTACAATGAGCAGTTCTTC. Residues: CASSPRAGGSYNEQFF.

The CDR3 reads CASSNLKEQGAADTQYF. The CDR3 nucleotides read TGTGCCAGCAGTAACCTCAAGGAACAGGGGGCGGCGGATACGCAGTATTTT. V usage is TRBV28 and J usage is TRBJ2-3; TRBD1 matches at 9 bases. The CDR3 consists of 17 residues. Germline-derived CDR1 and CDR2 are MDHEN and SYDVKM. Trimming at V came to 5 bases and at J to 6 bases, leaving 15 bases not matched to a gene.

This clone was found once. The CDR3 DNA follows: TGTGCCAGCAGTTCGACAGGGAGATTTTTGGATACGCAGTATTTT. As protein: CASSSTGRFLDTQYF. The chain employs TRBV28 and TRBJ2-3; 7 bases agree with TRBD1. CDR3 length: 15 amino acids. Germline loops: CDR1 MDHEN, CDR2 SYDVKM. Trimming cost V 4 bases and J 6 bases; bases outside gene matches: 10.

This sequence joins TRBV2 and TRBJ1-5; D uncertain. Germline V gene sequence: CDR1 SNHLY, CDR2 FYNNEI. The CDR3 is 12 amino acids. Trimming stripped 3 bases from V and 10 bases from J, with 10 bases between. CDR3 bases: TGTGCCAGCAGTGAGATGGTAGGACCCCAGCATTTT. Residues: CASSEMVGPQHF.

This rearrangement joins TRBV5-1 to TRBJ2-3; D may match TRBD1 or TRBD2 (6 bases each). The CDR3 is made up of 15 amino acids. Germline V gives CDR1 SGHRS, CDR2 YFSETQ. Trimming took 5 bases from V and 0 from J, leaving 13 bases between them. The CDR3 protein is CASRKGGGSTDTQYF. The DNA of the CDR3 is TGCGCCAGCAGGAAGGGGGGCGGGAGCACAGATACGCAGTATTTT.

The rearrangement links TRBV6-1 to TRBJ1-1; tentative D call: TRBD1 (5 bases). This CDR3 has 16 amino acids. The germline V and J ends were trimmed by 0 bases and 4 bases, with 15 bases remaining between them. Germline values: CDR1 MNHNS, CDR2 SASEGT. The CDR3 DNA follows: TGTGCCAGCAGTGAAGCTTCTTACAGGTCGAGCACTGAAGCTTTCTTT. It specifies CASSEASYRSSTEAFF.

V and J are TRBV4-2 and TRBJ2-7; unclear D gene. In germline, CDR1 is LGHNA, CDR2 YNFKEQ. Trimming stripped 0 bases from V and 7 bases from J, with 13 bases between. The CDR3 runs 14 residues. CDR3 protein: CASSQDGQSREQYF. DNA for the CDR3: TGTGCCAGCAGCCAAGATGGGCAATCGCGGGAGCAGTACTTC.

This rearrangement joins TRBV21-1 to TRBJ2-1; the table's D call of TRBD2 was not tested on the DNA. TRBV21-1 is assigned pseudogene status. CDR3 length equals 19 residues. CDR3 loop: CASSKIRRYGTSSYNEQFF. As DNA, the CDR3 is TGTGCCAGCAGCAAAATACGGAGGTATGGGACTAGCTCCTACAATGAGCAGTTCTTC.

The chain links TRBV5-6 to TRBJ2-1, with 7 positions matching TRBD1. From germline, CDR1 is SGHDT and CDR2 YYEEEE. The CDR3 spans 16 residues. Trimming at V came to 0 bases and at J to 6 bases, leaving 9 bases not matched to a gene. In DNA, the CDR3 is TGTGCCAGCAGCTTGGGCGGTACAGGGGCGGGCAATGAGCAGTTCTTC. As protein: CASSLGGTGAGNEQFF.

The rearrangement uses TRBV7-2 and TRBJ1-2; possible D gene TRBD1, 6 bases. This CDR3 has 18 residues. Between the trimmed V and J ends, which lost 2 bases and 2 bases, there was a span of 21 bases. Germline assignment: CDR1 SGHTA and CDR2 FQGNSA. This CDR3 is CASSLRGPSDSLNYGYTF. DNA of the CDR3: TGTGCCAGCAGCTTAAGGGGCCCGTCGGACAGTCTGAACTATGGCTACACCTTC.

V is TRBV5-1 and J is TRBJ2-5; 8 bases match TRBD1. The CDR3 has 16 residues. V dropped 0 bases and J dropped 0; count of bases not matched to a gene: 4. CDR1 and CDR2 from the germline V gene are SGHRS and YFSETQ. For the CDR3, the DNA is TGCGCCAGCAGCTTGGGGCAGGGGGCGTACCAAGAGACCCAGTACTTC. Its translation is CASSLGQGAYQETQYF. The full variable domain, its missing parts supplied by reference TRBV5-1 and TRBJ2-5, is KAGVTQTPRYLIKTRGQQVTLSCSPISGHRSVSWYQQTPGQGLQFLFEYFSETQRNKGNFPGRFSGRQFSNSRSEMNVSTLELGDSALYLCASSLGQGAYQETQYFGPGTRLLVL.

The chain employs TRBV7-9 and TRBJ1-6; 7 bases agree with TRBD1. J lost 7 bases, V lost 3 bases, and 6 bases had no gene match. The germline V gene encodes CDR1 SEHNR and CDR2 FQNEAQ (reference sequence). The CDR3 consists of 15 residues. The CDR3 sequence: CASSFQGVGNSPLHF. In DNA, the CDR3 is TGTGCCAGCAGCTTCCAGGGGGTAGGAAATTCACCCCTCCACTTT.

The chain has TRBV15 and TRBJ2-2; a possible D gene is TRBD1 (6 bases). The CDR3 has 14 amino acids. V was pared by 0 bases and J by 6 bases, with 8 bases between. Germline V CDR1 and CDR2: LNHNV, YYDKDF (reference sequence). This CDR3 reads CATSRDWGPGELFF. CDR3 coding DNA: TGTGCCACCAGCAGAGACTGGGGGCCCGGGGAGCTGTTTTTT. Supplemented by reference TRBV15 and TRBJ2-2, the full variable domain reads DAMVIQNPRYQVTQFGKPVTLSCSQTLNHNVMYWYQQKSSQAPKLLFHYYDKDFNNEADTPDNFQSRRPNTSFCFLDIRSPGLGDTAMYLCATSRDWGPGELFFGEGSRLTVL.

The chain combines TRBV2 with TRBJ2-1; maybe TRBD1 (6 bases). This CDR3 contains 12 residues. V was pared by 5 bases and J by 13 bases, with 15 bases between. Germline CDR1 reads SNHLY; CDR2 reads FYNNEI. The CDR3 nucleotides are TGTGCCAGCAGTCCACAGGGAAACGCACAGTTCTTC. It specifies CASSPQGNAQFF. Filled out from reference TRBV2 and TRBJ2-1, the complete variable domain reads EPEVTQTPSHQVTQMGQEVILRCVPISNHLYFYWYRQILGQKVEFLVSFYNNEISEKSEIFDDQFSVERPDGSNFTLKIRSTKLEDSAMYFCASSPQGNAQFFGPGTRLTVL.

This clone was detected only once. CDR3 in amino acids: CASSPRKGWGRASNEQFF. The CDR3 DNA sequence: TGCGCCAGCAGCCCACGCAAGGGGTGGGGCAGGGCGTCGAATGAGCAGTTCTTC. This chain connects TRBV4-1 to TRBJ2-1, with D possibly matching TRBD1 (5 bases). The CDR3 sequence is 18 residues long. V was pared by 4 bases and J by 7 bases, with 26 bases between. Germline-derived CDR1 and CDR2 are MGHRA and YSYEKL.

The gene calls are TRBV4-1 and TRBJ1-2, with D possibly TRBD1 on 6 matching bases. V lost 1 base to trimming and J lost 8 bases, with 20 bases between them. This CDR3 has 16 residues. The V gene's germline CDR1 is MGHRA and CDR2 YSYEKL. The DNA for the CDR3 is TGCGCCAGCAGCCAAGTGAGGGGGGCGGATCGCCGGGGCTACACCTTC. This sequence encodes CASSQVRGADRRGYTF.

This chain uses TRBV9 with TRBJ1-6, with TRBD1 as a possible D gene (5 bases). V dropped 0 bases and J dropped 10 bases, with 11 bases sitting between them. The CDR3 is 14 amino acids. Germline V gives CDR1 SGDLS, CDR2 YYNGEE. This CDR3 reads CASSVEAGGSPLHF. DNA for the CDR3: TGTGCCAGCAGCGTAGAGGCTGGGGGGTCACCCCTCCACTTT.

CDR3 loop: CASRGYNSPLHF. CDR3 nucleotides: TGTGCCAGCAGGGGATATAATTCACCCCTCCACTTT. The chain recombines TRBV6-5 with TRBJ1-6; D unclear. This CDR3 comprises 12 residues. Trimming took off 6 bases at V and 4 bases at J, with 4 bases between the two ends. The germline V gene has CDR1 MNHEY and CDR2 SVGAGI.

The chain employs TRBV28 and TRBJ1-2; 8 bases agree with TRBD1. From germline, CDR1 is MDHEN and CDR2 SYDVKM. This CDR3 region has 14 residues. Unmatched junction bases numbered 4, after V lost 6 bases and J lost 1 base. The CDR3 DNA is TGTGCCAGCAGGACCGACAGGGGTAACTATGGCTACACCTTC. Protein product: CASRTDRGNYGYTF.

The chain combines TRBV2 with TRBJ1-5; D unresolved. This CDR3 spans 15 amino acids. Germline values: CDR1 SNHLY, CDR2 FYNNEI. V was pared by 6 bases and J by 0 bases, with 12 bases between. CDR3 sequence: CASRGGSNSNQPQHF. In DNA, the CDR3 is TGTGCCAGCAGGGGTGGGAGTAATAGCAATCAGCCCCAGCATTTT.

This clone was observed a handful of times. The chain is built from TRBV7-9 and TRBJ1-2; D remains unclear. The CDR3 extends over 13 amino acids. Germline assignment: CDR1 SEHNR and CDR2 FQNEAQ (reference sequence). Trimming left V 6 bases short and J 0 bases short, with 8 bases between. CDR3 coding DNA: TGTGCCAGCAGGGGAGACTCTAACTATGGCTACACCTTC. It encodes CASRGDSNYGYTF.

The rearrangement joins TRBV5-1 to TRBJ2-1; the match to TRBD2 covers 10 bases. The V and J ends lost 0 bases and 6 bases, in that order; junction bases with no gene match: 6. Germline lookup yields CDR1 SGHRS and CDR2 YFSETQ. The CDR3 sequence is 16 residues long. The CDR3 spells CASSLGSGRRPNEQFF. The CDR3 region has the DNA TGCGCCAGCAGCTTGGGTAGCGGGAGGCGTCCCAATGAGCAGTTCTTC.

The chain couples TRBV30 to TRBJ1-5; D uncertain. The germline gives CDR1 GTSNPN, CDR2 SVGIG (reference sequence). With 8 bases removed from V and 3 bases from J, the gap between germline ends came to 11 bases. This CDR3 has 12 amino acids. Here the CDR3 reads CAPHTANQPQHF. In nucleotides, the CDR3 is TGTGCCCCGCATACCGCCAATCAGCCCCAGCATTTT. The entire variable domain, with the rest obtained from reference TRBV30 and TRBJ1-5, is as follows: SQTIHQWPATLVQPVGSPLSLECTVEGTSNPNLYWYRQAAGRGLQLLFYSVGIGQISSEVPQNLSASRPQDRQFILSSKKLLLSDSGFYLCAPHTANQPQHFGDGTRLSIL.

The CDR3 region is CASSIGGIGTEAFF. CDR3 coding DNA: TGTGCCAGTAGTATAGGTGGGATAGGAACTGAAGCTTTCTTT. The chain employs TRBV19 and TRBJ1-1, with D hard to call. V gave up 1 base and J gave up 5 bases, with 11 bases separating them. From germline, CDR1 is LNHDA and CDR2 SQIVND (reference sequence). The CDR3 loop spans 14 amino acids.